Below, 30 T cell receptor beta chains from the same sample are listed, as sequenced in a study of T cell changes during pregnancy in multiple sclerosis. Here immunoSEQ multiplex PCR was the method, and the copy in TCRdb shows in-frame clones only, minus some. The table lists under 50,000 clones, about 93% of them singletons. Sequenced material: CD8+ T cells from peripheral blood mononuclear cells, taken after pregnancy. The receptors come from a female donor with multiple sclerosis, enrolled in a pregnancy study.

The genes are TRBV27 and TRBJ2-7; perhaps TRBD2 as D (6 bases). V lost 2 bases to trimming and J lost 4 bases, with 12 bases between them. The CDR3 runs 14 residues. Per germline, CDR1 MNHEY and CDR2 SMNVEV (reference sequence). As DNA, the CDR3 is TGTGCCAGCAGTTTAGGAGGGGCGCAATACGAGCAGTACTTC. This sequence encodes CASSLGGAQYEQYF.

The chain couples TRBV13 to TRBJ1-4; 7 bases are a match to TRBD1. Trimming took 3 bases from V and 5 from J; bases not matched to a gene: 6. CDR1 PRHDT and CDR2 FYEKMQ come from the germline V gene (reference sequence). CDR3 length: 15 amino acids. The CDR3 DNA is TGTGCCAGCAGCTTTTTCCAGGGGGGAAATGAAAAACTGTTTTTT. It codes for CASSFFQGGNEKLFF.

The V and J genes are TRBV6-5 and TRBJ2-7, with 7 bases aligning to TRBD1. This CDR3 is 16 amino acids long. Looked up from germline, CDR1 is MNHEY and CDR2 is SVGAGI. The junction had 11 bases not matched to a gene; V was cut back by 3 bases and J by 3 bases. The CDR3 DNA is TGTGCCAGCAGTTATATTAGGACAGGCCCCAACTACGAGCAGTACTTC. This codes for CASSYIRTGPNYEQYF.

The rearrangement uses TRBV29-1 and TRBJ2-7; D gene unclear. CDR1 is SQVTM, CDR2 ANQGSEA, per germline. CDR3 size: 13 residues. V lost 0 bases, J lost 2 bases, and 8 bases lay in between. In nucleotides, the CDR3 is TGCAGCGTTGAAGAGGCGGCAGCCTACGAGCAGTACTTC. It is translated as CSVEEAAAYEQYF.

The rearrangement uses TRBV6-1 and TRBJ2-1, with D maybe TRBD2 (6 bases). Trimming took 4 bases from V and 1 from J, leaving 8 bases between them. CDR3 length: 14 residues. Germline V gives CDR1 MNHNS, CDR2 SASEGT. CDR3 protein: CASSAAGSYNEQFF. In nucleotides, the CDR3 is TGTGCCAGCAGTGCGGCGGGATCCTACAATGAGCAGTTCTTC.

V is TRBV4-1 and J is TRBJ2-7; D gene uncertain. The CDR3 length is 13 residues. Germline CDR1 MGHRA, CDR2 YSYEKL. The V gene lost 1 base and the J gene lost 5 bases, with 9 bases spanning the gap. CDR3 nucleotides: TGCGCCAGCAGCCAAGTTCCTTTCCACGAGCAGTACTTC. It yields the protein CASSQVPFHEQYF.

The chain recombines TRBV2 with TRBJ1-3; a possible D gene is TRBD1 (5 bases). Germline V lookup: CDR1 SNHLY, CDR2 FYNNEI. V was shortened by 3 bases and J by 0 bases, with 9 bases between the two germline ends. The CDR3 has 15 residues. DNA of the CDR3: TGTGCCAGCAGTGATCAGGGATACTCTGGAAACACCATATATTTT. Protein: CASSDQGYSGNTIYF.

V usage is TRBV7-9 and J usage is TRBJ2-7; D is unresolved. The CDR3 runs 14 residues. V was shortened by 3 bases and J by 2 bases, with 11 bases between the two germline ends. CDR1 and CDR2 (germline): SEHNR, FQNEAQ (reference sequence). This CDR3 is CASSFSTTAYEQYF. The CDR3 DNA sequence: TGTGCCAGCAGCTTTAGTACCACCGCCTACGAGCAGTACTTC. Supplemented by reference TRBV7-9 and TRBJ2-7, the full variable domain reads DTGVSQNPRHKITKRGQNVTFRCDPISEHNRLYWYRQTLGQGPEFLTYFQNEAQLEKSRLLSDRFSAERPKGSFSTLEIQRTEQGDSAMYLCASSFSTTAYEQYFGPGTRLTVT.

The chain links TRBV28 to TRBJ2-7; weak D call: TRBD1 (6 bases). This CDR3 has 15 residues. Germline assignment: CDR1 MDHEN and CDR2 SYDVKM. V was shortened by 3 bases and J by 7 bases, with 19 bases between the two germline ends. Written as DNA, the CDR3 is TGTGCCAGCAGTTTGACAGGTACATCTTTTAAGGAGCAGTACTTC. Translation: CASSLTGTSFKEQYF.

This chain connects TRBV13 to TRBJ2-7; D is possibly TRBD1 (7 bases). CDR3 size: 15 residues. Trimming shortened V by 6 bases and J by 3 bases, and 18 bases separated the two germline ends. The germline V gene has CDR1 PRHDT and CDR2 FYEKMQ (reference sequence). Written as DNA, the CDR3 is TGTGCCAGCAGTTCCTCGACAGGGAGGATCTACGAGCAGTACTTC. Its protein product is CASSSSTGRIYEQYF.

In this sample, this clone turned up once. The J gene is TRBJ2-5, the V gene TRBV4-1; 10 bases line up with TRBD1. Trimming cost V 5 bases and J 5 bases; bases outside gene matches: 5. Germline V gene data show CDR1 as MGHRA and CDR2 as YSYEKL. This CDR3 is 14 amino acids long. This CDR3 is CASSSTGGVETQYF. Written as DNA, the CDR3 is TGCGCCAGCAGCTCGACAGGGGGCGTGGAGACCCAGTACTTC.

The V and J genes are TRBV7-9 and TRBJ1-2; D call uncertain. The ends were cut back, 4 bases at V and 3 bases at J, with 18 bases in the middle. CDR1 is SEHNR and CDR2 is FQNEAQ in the germline V gene (reference sequence). This CDR3 spans 16 amino acids. The CDR3 here is CASSSLQHPEDYGYTF. CDR3 nucleotide sequence: TGTGCCAGCAGCTCATTACAGCATCCCGAAGACTATGGCTACACCTTC.

This clone has more than one count but fewer than ten. The chain employs TRBV27 and TRBJ1-2, with D perhaps matching TRBD1 (5 bases). V was clipped by 2 bases and J by 4 bases, with 8 bases between them. CDR1 and CDR2 (germline): MNHEY, SMNVEV (reference sequence). The CDR3 length is 13 residues. The CDR3 reads CASSLDSFYGYTF. Here the CDR3 DNA reads TGTGCCAGCAGTTTAGACAGTTTCTATGGCTACACCTTC.

In DNA form, the CDR3 reads TGTGCCAGCAGGTACACCCGAACCGGGGAGCTGTTTTTT. As protein: CASRYTRTGELFF. V gene TRBV2 combines with J gene TRBJ2-2, with unresolved D. V gave up 6 bases and J gave up 5 bases, with 10 bases separating them. Germline CDR1 and CDR2: SNHLY and FYNNEI. There are 13 residues in the CDR3.

This clone has only one observation. This sequence joins TRBV6-5 and TRBJ2-7, with a weak D call TRBD2 (7 bases). The CDR3 is 14 amino acids. V dropped 6 bases and J dropped 4 bases, with 16 bases sitting between them. Germline V gene lookup returns CDR1 MNHEY and CDR2 SVGAGI. The DNA of the CDR3 is TGTGCCAGCAGCCCAGGGGTGGGAGGGTACGAGCAGTACTTC. As protein: CASSPGVGGYEQYF.

There are a few counts of this clone. The genes are TRBV10-3 and TRBJ1-2; D gene ambiguous. The germline V gene encodes CDR1 ENHRY and CDR2 SYGVKD. The CDR3 spans 16 residues. With 8 bases removed from V and 5 bases from J, the gap between germline ends came to 24 bases. CDR3 sequence (DNA): TGTGCCATCCCCGAAAGGAGGCGAGGCGGGATTTATGGCTACACCTTC. It translates to CAIPERRRGGIYGYTF.

The chain employs TRBV29-1 and TRBJ2-1; TRBD2 matches at 13 bases. V trimming: 8 bases; J trimming: 4 bases; junction bases outside the gene matches: 11. The CDR3 has 16 amino acids. Germline assignment: CDR1 SQVTM and CDR2 ANQGSEA. The CDR3 DNA reads as TGCAGCCCAACCCGTTCGACTAGCGGGAGGTACAATGAGCAGTTCTTC. It specifies CSPTRSTSGRYNEQFF.

The rearrangement uses TRBV19 and TRBJ2-3, with D tentatively TRBD1 (5 bases). CDR3 length equals 15 residues. Germline V gene data show CDR1 as LNHDA and CDR2 as SQIVND (reference sequence). Deletions cut 8 bases from V and 2 bases from J, with 17 bases between. CDR3: CASAGLAGSTDTQYF. As DNA, the CDR3 is TGTGCCAGTGCAGGGTTGGCAGGATCCACAGATACGCAGTATTTT.

The V and J genes are TRBV4-1 and TRBJ2-3; D is perhaps TRBD2 (5 bases). Germline assignment: CDR1 MGHRA and CDR2 YSYEKL. V shed 4 bases and J shed 6 bases, with 11 bases lying between them. This CDR3 has 13 amino acids. In DNA form, the CDR3 reads TGCGCCAGCAGCCCGGGGAGCGCGGATACGCAGTATTTT. Protein product: CASSPGSADTQYF.

This clone has a single count. V usage is TRBV7-9 and J usage is TRBJ1-2; no definite D call. The V end lost 2 bases, the J end lost 3 bases, and 13 bases lay between the germline ends. Germline V CDR1 and CDR2: SEHNR, FQNEAQ (reference sequence). The CDR3 runs to 15 residues. CDR3 amino acids: CASSLSPSRDYGYTF. The CDR3 nucleotides read TGTGCCAGCAGCTTATCTCCATCCCGGGACTATGGCTACACCTTC.

The chain carries TRBV27 and TRBJ2-1, with a possible D match to TRBD2 (6 bases). Trimming shortened V by 7 bases and J by 6 bases, and 16 bases separated the two germline ends. The CDR3 is 14 residues long. Germline-derived CDR1 and CDR2 are MNHEY and SMNVEV (reference sequence). The CDR3 region is CASKPDAGFNEQFF. The CDR3 DNA follows: TGTGCCAGCAAACCCGACGCGGGGTTCAATGAGCAGTTCTTC.

This rearrangement joins TRBV5-4 to TRBJ2-1; 7 bases fit TRBD1. The CDR3 consists of 14 residues. V lost 2 bases to trimming and J lost 6 bases; unmatched junction nucleotides: 5. Germline V gene sequence: CDR1 SGHNT, CDR2 YYREEE (reference sequence). The CDR3 region is CASSFGTVGNEQFF. CDR3 sequence (DNA): TGTGCCAGCAGCTTTGGGACAGTCGGCAATGAGCAGTTCTTC.

V usage is TRBV5-1 and J usage is TRBJ1-2; the D is unclear. CDR1 and CDR2 (germline): SGHRS, YFSETQ. With 6 bases removed from V and 3 bases from J, the gap between germline ends came to 15 bases. The CDR3 extends over 14 amino acids. CDR3 DNA sequence: TGCGCCAGCACCTCGTTTGAGGCTGACTATGGCTACACCTTC. It codes for CASTSFEADYGYTF.

The chain employs TRBV5-4 and TRBJ1-4; 9 bases align to TRBD1. Looked up from germline, CDR1 is SGHNT and CDR2 is YYREEE (reference sequence). This CDR3 comprises 18 residues. V trimming: 4 bases; J trimming: 0 bases; junction bases outside the gene matches: 10. The DNA of the CDR3 is TGTGCCAGCAGCCCCCGGACAGGGGCTAGGTCAACTAATGAAAAACTGTTTTTT. It is translated as CASSPRTGARSTNEKLFF. The full variable domain, its missing parts supplied by reference TRBV5-4 and TRBJ1-4, is ETGVTQSPTHLIKTRGQQVTLRCSSQSGHNTVSWYQQALGQGPQFIFQYYREEENGRGNFPPRFSGLQFPNYSSELNVNALELDDSALYLCASSPRTGARSTNEKLFFGSGTQLSVL.

The chain combines TRBV13 with TRBJ2-7; 10 bases fit TRBD2. J was trimmed by 7 bases and V by 5 bases; bases with no gene match: 11. Per the germline V gene, CDR1 is PRHDT and CDR2 is FYEKMQ (reference sequence). This CDR3 comprises 15 residues. The CDR3 reads CASSTYSPGLAEQYF. CDR3 coding DNA: TGTGCCAGCAGCACCTATTCCCCGGGACTAGCGGAGCAGTACTTC.

The chain recombines TRBV28 with TRBJ2-5; 9 positions match TRBD2. V shed 6 bases and J 2 bases; nucleotides not matched to a gene: 10. The CDR3 consists of 16 residues. Germline V gene sequence: CDR1 MDHEN, CDR2 SYDVKM. Here the CDR3 DNA reads TGTGCCAGCAGACCCACGACTAGCGGACGACAAGAGACCCAGTACTTC. Protein sequence: CASRPTTSGRQETQYF.

The chain links TRBV9 to TRBJ1-2; D remains ambiguous. The germline V and J ends were trimmed by 0 bases and 1 base, with 10 bases remaining between them. The CDR3 extends over 15 amino acids. Germline assignment: CDR1 SGDLS and CDR2 YYNGEE. The CDR3 DNA sequence: TGTGCCAGCAGCGTAGTAAACGGTGATAACTATGGCTACACCTTC. It encodes CASSVVNGDNYGYTF.

Turning to this clone: A read error may account for a junction end that differs from germline. The J gene is TRBJ1-1, the V gene TRBV5-1, with a tentative D call TRBD1 (6 bases). The CDR3 contains 15 residues. CDR1 is SGHRS and CDR2 is YFSETQ in the germline V gene. CDR3 DNA sequence: TGCGCCACCAGCCGCGACACAGGGTGGGCCACTGAAGCTTTCTTT. Its protein is CATSRDTGWATEAFF.

The chain recombines TRBV25-1 with TRBJ2-5; tentative D call: TRBD2 (6 bases). Germline CDR1 and CDR2: MGHDK and SYGVNS. V gave up 5 bases and J gave up 5 bases, with 21 bases separating them. This CDR3 contains 16 residues. This chain's CDR3 is CASSLGDGGVLETQYF. CDR3 in DNA: TGTGCCAGCAGTCTCGGGGACGGGGGTGTTCTGGAGACCCAGTACTTC.

The rearrangement links TRBV4-1 to TRBJ2-7, with D tentatively TRBD1 (5 bases). Germline V gene lookup returns CDR1 MGHRA and CDR2 YSYEKL. Deletions cut 0 bases from V and 2 bases from J, with 20 bases between. CDR3 length: 18 residues. The DNA for the CDR3 is TGCGCCAGCAGCCAAGATAAGACCTCAGGGTTGAATACCTACGAGCAGTACTTC. It is translated as CASSQDKTSGLNTYEQYF.